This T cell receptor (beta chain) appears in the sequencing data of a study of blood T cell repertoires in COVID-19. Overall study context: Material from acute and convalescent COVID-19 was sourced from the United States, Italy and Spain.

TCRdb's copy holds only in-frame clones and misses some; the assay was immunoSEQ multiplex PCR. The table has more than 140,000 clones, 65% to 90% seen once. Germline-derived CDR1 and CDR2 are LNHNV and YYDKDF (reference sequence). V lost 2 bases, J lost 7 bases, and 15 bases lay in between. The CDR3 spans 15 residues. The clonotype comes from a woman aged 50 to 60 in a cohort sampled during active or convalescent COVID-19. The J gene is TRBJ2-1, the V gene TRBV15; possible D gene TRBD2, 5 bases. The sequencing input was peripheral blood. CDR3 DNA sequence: TGTGCCACCAGCAGACGGGGTATCATTGGGAATGAGCAGTTCTTC. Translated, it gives CATSRRGIIGNEQFF.